Shown below are 29 T cell receptor beta chains from a single sample sequenced in a study of T cells in Graves' hyperthyroidism and ophthalmopathy. TCR beta CDR3 region amplification was performed from RNA transcripts. A set of HTBI primers served as the primers for a first-round RT-PCR of the TCR CDR3. TCRdb re-derived calls from the multiplex PCR reads in MiXCR, one entry per CDR3 protein. The sample holds 250,000 to 350,000 distinct CDR3 sequences, approximately 20% seen once. The sample consisted of blood. These receptors were collected from a man aged 25-40 years with Graves' ophthalmopathy.

Concerning this clonotype itself: The germline gene is not matched at one end of the junction; a read error may be the cause. The J gene is TRBJ2-7, the V gene TRBV11-2, with D perhaps TRBD1 (5 bases). Germline CDR1 SGHAT, CDR2 FQNNGV. There are 16 residues in the CDR3. The CDR3 coding sequence is TGCGCCAGCAGCTTGTCCCCGAGACAGAGCTCCTACGAGCAGTACTTC. It is translated as CASSLSPRQSSYEQYF.

This clonotype showed up many times. The chain recombines TRBV11-2 with TRBJ2-7; D is possibly TRBD1 (5 bases). Germline V gene sequence: CDR1 SGHAT, CDR2 FQNNGV. The CDR3 spans 13 residues. Trimming took off 1 base at V and 5 bases at J, with 9 bases between the two ends. This chain's CDR3 is CASSLGRVDEQYF. DNA for the CDR3: TGTGCCAGCAGCTTAGGCAGGGTAGACGAGCAGTACTTC.

This chain joins TRBV5-1 and TRBJ2-1, with 7 positions matching TRBD2. Germline CDR1 SGHRS, CDR2 YFSETQ. This CDR3 is built from 15 residues. V lost 7 bases and J lost 1; bases outside the gene matches: 8. The DNA for the CDR3 is TGCGCCAGCCGCAGGGCGGGAGAGTCCTACAATGAGCAGTTCTTC. Its translation: CASRRAGESYNEQFF.

This clonotype was recorded a few times. V and J are TRBV7-2 and TRBJ1-5; D not certain. Deletions cut 2 bases from V and 9 bases from J, with 14 bases between. CDR1 is SGHTA and CDR2 is FQGNSA in the germline V gene. This CDR3 has 14 amino acids. DNA of the CDR3: TGTGCCAGCAGCTTATACCCCAGTTTCGGGCCCCAGCATTTT. It yields the protein CASSLYPSFGPQHF.

The chain couples TRBV6-5 to TRBJ2-1; D gene uncertain. The CDR3 has 14 amino acids. Trimming took 0 bases from V and 5 from J, leaving 8 bases between them. Germline V gene lookup returns CDR1 MNHEY and CDR2 SVGAGI. The CDR3 region is CASSYSVANNEQFF. For the CDR3, the DNA is TGTGCCAGCAGTTACTCGGTGGCTAACAATGAGCAGTTCTTC.

In DNA form, the CDR3 reads TGCAGTGCTAGACCCCCATCTAACGGGAGGCCCGACGAGCAGTACTTC. As protein: CSARPPSNGRPDEQYF. The genes are TRBV20-1 and TRBJ2-7; the match to TRBD2 covers 7 bases. This CDR3 spans 16 amino acids. V was pared by 2 bases and J by 5 bases, with 15 bases of the junction left unmatched. The germline V gene encodes CDR1 DFQATT and CDR2 SNEGSKA (reference sequence).

This clonotype has a handful of counts. The chain employs TRBV10-3 and TRBJ2-7; D may be TRBD1 (6 bases). This CDR3 contains 13 residues. Per germline, CDR1 ENHRY and CDR2 SYGVKD. V lost 3 bases and J 3 bases, leaving 9 bases between the germline ends. CDR3 protein: CAISDTGNYEQYF. In DNA form, the CDR3 reads TGTGCCATCAGTGACACAGGGAACTACGAGCAGTACTTC.

This clonotype was counted only a few times. The chain uses TRBV15 and TRBJ2-7; 7 positions match TRBD2. The CDR3 totals 16 residues. V was clipped by 1 base and J by 0 bases; unmatched bases: 6. Germline CDR1 reads LNHNV; CDR2 reads YYDKDF (reference sequence). The CDR3 protein is CATSRALAESSYEQYF. The CDR3 DNA sequence: TGTGCCACCAGCAGAGCCCTAGCGGAGAGCTCCTACGAGCAGTACTTC.

This clonotype was counted at least ten times. This chain connects TRBV12-3 or TRBV12-4 to TRBJ1-5; 7 nucleotides line up with TRBD1. The trim removed 4 bases at V and 1 base at J, leaving 4 bases unmatched. The CDR3 extends over 15 amino acids. In nucleotides, the CDR3 is TGTGCCAGCAGTTGGGGGACAGCGAGCAATCAGCCCCAGCATTTT. It translates to CASSWGTASNQPQHF.

This clonotype was counted at least ten times. This chain joins TRBV5-1 and TRBJ1-4; D is unclear. Trimming took off 7 bases at V and 4 bases at J, with 14 bases between the two ends. The CDR3 is 14 amino acids. Germline assignment: CDR1 SGHRS and CDR2 YFSETQ. The CDR3, as DNA: TGCGCCAGCGACAACGGGAGGTTTAATGAAAAACTGTTTTTT. As protein: CASDNGRFNEKLFF.

This clonotype was counted a few times. This rearrangement joins TRBV3-1 to TRBJ2-1; D could derive from TRBD1 or TRBD2 (5 bases each). V lost 4 bases and J 2 bases, leaving 9 bases between the germline ends. The CDR3 runs 14 residues. CDR1 is LGHDT and CDR2 is YNNKEL in the germline V gene (reference sequence). Here the CDR3 reads CASSRGYTYNEQFF. CDR3 nucleotides: TGTGCCAGCAGCCGGGGGTACACCTACAATGAGCAGTTCTTC.

This chain connects TRBV19 to TRBJ2-5, with D tentatively TRBD1 or TRBD2 (6 bases each). Germline V gene lookup returns CDR1 LNHDA and CDR2 SQIVND (reference sequence). The CDR3 is made up of 13 amino acids. The CDR3 here is CATSVSGAETQYF. Written as DNA, the CDR3 is TGTGCAACGAGCGTGTCGGGGGCGGAGACCCAGTACTTC.

This clonotype was counted ten times or more. The CDR3 loop is CASSMENEYNEQFF. CDR3 bases: TGCGCCAGCAGTATGGAAAATGAGTACAATGAGCAGTTCTTC. V usage is TRBV5-1 and J usage is TRBJ2-1; D is ambiguous. V was pared by 5 bases and J by 4 bases, with 13 bases between. This CDR3 is 14 amino acids long. The V gene's germline CDR1 is SGHRS and CDR2 YFSETQ.

V is TRBV20-1 and J is TRBJ1-2, with D maybe TRBD1 (6 bases). CDR1 and CDR2 from the germline V gene are DFQATT and SNEGSKA (reference sequence). V was trimmed by 6 bases and J by 0 bases, leaving 11 bases between them. The CDR3 extends over 13 amino acids. The CDR3 region has the DNA TGCAGTGCAGGACAGTTTTCTAACTATGGCTACACCTTC. It translates to CSAGQFSNYGYTF.

This clonotype came up a few times. J is TRBJ1-1 and V is TRBV12-3 or TRBV12-4, with D possibly TRBD1 on 6 matching bases. The CDR3 has 12 amino acids. Trimming pared 1 base from V and 11 bases from J, leaving 11 bases between. The CDR3 protein is CASSLGGRGAFF. CDR3 in DNA: TGTGCCAGCAGTTTAGGGGGGCGGGGGGCTTTCTTT.

This chain uses TRBV28 with TRBJ2-7; a possible D gene is TRBD2 (6 bases). There are 17 residues in the CDR3. Trimming took off 1 base at V and 3 bases at J, with 19 bases between the two ends. In germline, CDR1 is MDHEN, CDR2 SYDVKM. Written as DNA, the CDR3 is TGTGCCAGCAGTTTATTGGAAGTTGGCGGGAACTACTACGAGCAGTACTTC. Amino acids: CASSLLEVGGNYYEQYF.

This clonotype has a count of ten or more. This sequence joins TRBV6-1 and TRBJ1-2; D is possibly TRBD1 (6 bases). This CDR3 has 14 amino acids. With 6 bases removed from V and 2 bases from J, the gap between germline ends came to 13 bases. Germline V gives CDR1 MNHNS, CDR2 SASEGT. The CDR3: CASRTTTGNYGYTF. CDR3 sequence (DNA): TGTGCCAGCAGGACGACAACAGGGAACTATGGCTACACCTTC.

J is TRBJ2-2 and V is TRBV10-2; D might be TRBD1 (6 bases). This CDR3 region has 14 residues. The V and J ends lost 7 bases and 3 bases respectively, with 12 bases between them. The V gene's germline CDR1 is WSHSY and CDR2 SAAADI. CDR3 region: CASTDSVDTGELFF. The CDR3 nucleotides are TGCGCCAGCACGGACAGTGTGGACACCGGGGAGCTGTTTTTT.

The rearrangement joins TRBV27 to TRBJ2-1; TRBD1 is a possible D gene (6 bases). The CDR3 consists of 15 residues. V was cut by 6 bases and J by 5 bases, with 17 bases left in between. Germline CDR1 and CDR2: MNHEY and SMNVEV (reference sequence). Written as DNA, the CDR3 is TGTGCCAGCAGCCGGACTCCTGGGGGCCACAATGAGCAGTTCTTC. Its translation: CASSRTPGGHNEQFF.

This chain uses TRBV13 with TRBJ2-7, with 9 nucleotides matching TRBD2. Trimming cost V 1 base and J 1 base; bases outside gene matches: 8. CDR3 length equals 17 residues. CDR1 and CDR2 (germline): PRHDT, FYEKMQ (reference sequence). CDR3 bases: TGTGCCAGCAGCTTAGCTGGAGCGGGAGGCTTGTCCTACGAGCAGTACTTC. Amino acids: CASSLAGAGGLSYEQYF. The full variable domain, with the rest looked up from reference TRBV13 and TRBJ2-7, is AAGVIQSPRHLIKEKRETATLKCYPIPRHDTVYWYQQGPGQDPQFLISFYEKMQSDKGSIPDRFSAQQFSDYHSELNMSSLELGDSALYFCASSLAGAGGLSYEQYFGPGTRLTVT.

This clonotype occurred a few times. The chain is built from TRBV28 and TRBJ1-5; D uncertain. V was shortened by 2 bases and J by 0 bases, with 8 bases between the two germline ends. This CDR3 has 15 amino acids. Germline V lookup: CDR1 MDHEN, CDR2 SYDVKM. The CDR3 is CASSLLGYSNQPQHF. CDR3 DNA sequence: TGTGCCAGCAGTTTACTCGGTTATAGCAATCAGCCCCAGCATTTT.

J is TRBJ1-6 and V is TRBV5-1; D is ambiguous. With 0 bases removed from V and 10 bases from J, the gap between germline ends came to 8 bases. CDR1 and CDR2 (germline): SGHRS, YFSETQ. CDR3 length: 13 residues. In nucleotides, the CDR3 is TGCGCCAGCAGCTTGGGGCTGGGGTCACCCCTCCACTTT. Amino acids: CASSLGLGSPLHF.

This clonotype was counted at least ten times. The chain combines TRBV3-1 with TRBJ1-1; possibly TRBD1 for D (5 bases). The CDR3 is 14 amino acids. V was clipped by 5 bases and J by 1 base, with 11 bases between them. Germline-derived CDR1 and CDR2 are LGHDT and YNNKEL (reference sequence). The CDR3: CASSTRQKNTEAFF. CDR3 nucleotide sequence: TGTGCCAGCAGCACCCGACAGAAGAACACTGAAGCTTTCTTT.

This clonotype was seen ten or more times. The rearrangement links TRBV2 to TRBJ2-1, with D possibly being TRBD1 or TRBD2 (5 bases each). From germline, CDR1 is SNHLY and CDR2 FYNNEI. The V gene lost 6 bases and the J gene lost 0 bases, with 21 bases spanning the gap. The CDR3 extends over 18 amino acids. The CDR3 here is CASRSPPGAESSYNEQFF. The CDR3 DNA is TGTGCCAGCAGATCTCCTCCCGGGGCAGAGAGCTCCTACAATGAGCAGTTCTTC.

V and J are TRBV29-1 and TRBJ2-7, with D perhaps TRBD1 (6 bases). Per germline, CDR1 SQVTM and CDR2 ANQGSEA. There are 13 residues in the CDR3. The ends were cut back, 4 bases at V and 2 bases at J, with 12 bases in the middle. CDR3 sequence: CSVGAGAAYEQYF. The CDR3 nucleotides are TGCAGCGTTGGGGCAGGGGCAGCCTACGAGCAGTACTTC.

This clonotype showed up many times. The V and J genes are TRBV28 and TRBJ2-3; TRBD2 matches at 12 bases. The V gene end was trimmed by 4 bases and the J gene end by 5 bases; junction bases not matched to a gene: 7. There are 16 residues in the CDR3. The germline V gene encodes CDR1 MDHEN and CDR2 SYDVKM. The chain's CDR3 is CASSSHGLAGKDTQYF. The DNA for the CDR3 is TGTGCCAGCAGTTCCCACGGACTAGCGGGGAAAGATACGCAGTATTTT. Combining the CDR3 with reference TRBV28 and TRBJ2-3 gives the whole variable domain DVKVTQSSRYLVKRTGEKVFLECVQDMDHENMFWYRQDPGLGLRLIYFSYDVKMKEKGDIPEGYSVSREKKERFSLILESASTNQTSMYLCASSSHGLAGKDTQYFGPGTRLTVL.

CDR3 in amino acids: CASSTLGGYTF. The CDR3 DNA reads as TGTGCCAGCAGCACTCTAGGGGGCTACACCTTC. The chain recombines TRBV12-3 or TRBV12-4 with TRBJ1-2; no clear D gene. V lost 6 bases and J 8 bases, leaving 10 bases between the germline ends. The CDR3 loop spans 11 amino acids.

This chain links TRBV27 with TRBJ2-1; 16 positions match TRBD2. This CDR3 contains 18 residues. Germline CDR1 MNHEY, CDR2 SMNVEV (reference sequence). Trimming took 5 bases from V and 9 from J; bases not matched to a gene: 13. In DNA, the CDR3 is TGTGCCAGCAGTCCATCGGGGGGACTAGCGGGAGGGAACGGTGAGCAGTTCTTC. It yields the protein CASSPSGGLAGGNGEQFF.

In its sample, this clonotype was seen many times. The chain combines TRBV28 with TRBJ2-6, with 8 bases that match TRBD1. The length of the CDR3 is 15 residues. V lost 7 bases, J lost 2 bases, and 4 bases stayed unmatched. CDR1 and CDR2 from the germline V gene are MDHEN and SYDVKM. CDR3 coding DNA: TGTGCCAGCACCACACAGGGGGCTGGGGCCAACGTCCTGACTTTC. This translates into CASTTQGAGANVLTF.